Listed below are T cell receptor beta chains from one sample, sequenced in a study of CD8+ T cells in alopecia areata. The data were produced by immunoSEQ multiplex PCR, yet TCRdb's version contains in-frame clones alone and is incomplete. The table includes 50,000 to 70,000 clones, around 47% detected once. Sequenced input: NKG2D-low CD8+ T cells sorted from blood. The receptors were gathered from a human donor with alopecia areata. Each CDR3 is given with its conserved first and last residue. A D gene is named only where the DNA matches it firmly. Some rows have no size entry. The others give once, few or many, or a class for an expanded clone.

D gene	V gene	clone size	J gene	CDR3 protein	CDR3 DNA
TRBD2	TRBV4-2	-	TRBJ2-3	CASSPPGLADTDTQYF	TGTGCCAGCAGCCCGCCGGGACTAGCTGACACAGATACGCAGTATTTT
-	TRBV15	-	TRBJ2-7	CATSLTEGFSYEQYF	TGTGCCACCAGCCTGACAGAGGGGTTTAGCTACGAGCAGTACTTC
-	TRBV7-9	few	TRBJ2-5	CASSSQAYQETQYF	TGTGCCAGCAGCTCACAGGCCTACCAAGAGACCCAGTACTTC
TRBD2	TRBV29-1	-	TRBJ2-7	CSVRWSGGYEQYF	TGCAGCGTTCGTTGGAGCGGGGGTTACGAGCAGTACTTC
-	TRBV7-2	-	TRBJ1-1	CASSTPDSRILGAFF	TGTGCCAGCAGTACCCCCGACAGTAGGATTTTAGGAGCTTTCTTT
TRBD1	TRBV29-1	-	TRBJ2-1	CSVAQGQGLYNEQFF	TGCAGCGTTGCGCAGGGACAGGGGCTTTACAATGAGCAGTTCTTC
-	TRBV21-1	few	TRBJ2-1	CASSRETSRGPNNEQFF	TGTGCCAGCAGCCGCGAGACAAGCAGGGGACCAAATAATGAGCAGTTCTTC
-	TRBV20-1	-	TRBJ2-7	CSAVFYREQYF	TGCAGTGCGGTCTTCTACCGCGAGCAGTACTTC
TRBD2	TRBV7-8	-	TRBJ2-1	CASGGTSGALNEQFF	TGTGCCAGCGGCGGGACTAGCGGGGCCCTTAATGAGCAGTTCTTC
-	TRBV29-1	few	TRBJ1-1	CSVVSWEAEAFF	TGCAGCGTTGTAAGTTGGGAGGCTGAAGCTTTCTTT
-	TRBV7-9	-	TRBJ1-1	CASRLGTEAFF	TGTGCCAGCAGACTGGGGACCGAGGCTTTCTTT
-	TRBV9	-	TRBJ2-7	CASSVDAAYGQYF	TGTGCCAGTAGCGTTGATGCCGCCTACGGGCAGTACTTC
-	TRBV7-2	-	TRBJ2-3	CASSLPSDVWPTDTQYF	TGTGCCAGCAGCTTACCCTCTGACGTTTGGCCCACAGATACGCAGTATTTT
-	TRBV5-1	few	TRBJ2-5	CASSLTGAKRGETQYF	TGCGCCAGCAGCTTAACCGGGGCGAAACGAGGAGAGACCCAGTACTTC
-	TRBV29-1	-	TRBJ1-2	CSVADGANYGYTF	TGCAGCGTTGCTGACGGGGCTAACTATGGCTACACCTTC
-	TRBV10-3	-	TRBJ2-2	CAISRSGIGRKSGELFF	TGTGCCATCAGCCGTTCAGGGATCGGGCGAAAGTCCGGGGAGCTGTTTTTT
TRBD1	TRBV19	few	TRBJ2-7	CASRPGRQGIYEQYF	TGTGCCAGTAGGCCCGGCAGACAGGGAATCTACGAGCAGTACTTC
-	TRBV28	-	TRBJ1-2	CASSSLFGDGYTF	TGTGCCAGCAGTTCCCTATTCGGGGATGGCTACACCTTC
-	TRBV11-2	-	TRBJ1-1	CASSLGGMRTEAFF	TGTGCCAGCAGCTTAGGGGGGATGAGGACTGAAGCTTTCTTT
TRBD1	TRBV5-4	-	TRBJ2-2	CASGPGTGHGELFF	TGTGCCAGCGGCCCCGGGACAGGGCACGGGGAGCTGTTTTTT
-	TRBV27	-	TRBJ2-1	CASSLSPHSGKQFF	TGTGCCAGCAGTTTATCACCCCATAGCGGTAAGCAGTTCTTC
-	TRBV7-2	many	TRBJ2-1	CASSLGTTHNEQFF	TGTGCCAGCAGCTTAGGGACTACCCACAATGAGCAGTTCTTC
-	TRBV5-1	-	TRBJ2-3	CASSFPGTTDTQYF	TGCGCCAGCAGCTTTCCCGGAACCACAGATACGCAGTATTTT
-	TRBV30	-	TRBJ2-2	CAWRNGPGELFF	TGTGCCTGGAGGAATGGTCCCGGGGAGCTGTTTTTT
TRBD1	TRBV6-4	-	TRBJ1-2	CASRPGQGVYGYTF	TGTGCCAGCAGACCGGGACAGGGTGTCTATGGCTACACCTTC
-	TRBV6-5	few	TRBJ1-2	CASSYSRPDHGYTF	TGTGCCAGCAGTTACTCTCGGCCGGATCATGGCTACACCTTC
TRBD2	TRBV9	once	TRBJ2-1	CASSVRTSGRHNEQFF	TGTGCCAGCAGCGTAAGGACTAGCGGGAGGCACAATGAGCAGTTCTTC
TRBD2	TRBV7-2	-	TRBJ2-3	CASSLSGSSTDTQYF	TGTGCCAGCAGCTTAAGCGGGAGCAGCACAGATACGCAGTATTTT
TRBD2	TRBV13	once	TRBJ2-7	CASSLERGGRDEQYF	TGTGCCAGCAGCTTAGAGCGGGGGGGCCGCGACGAGCAGTACTTC
-	TRBV29-1	-	TRBJ2-7	CSVRSGATYEQYF	TGCAGCGTTCGGTCAGGCGCAACCTACGAGCAGTACTTC
TRBD2	TRBV14	-	TRBJ2-7	CASSQTPAGGSRPYEQYF	TGTGCCAGCAGCCAAACGCCAGCGGGAGGATCGAGGCCCTACGAGCAGTACTTC
-	TRBV27	-	TRBJ2-2	CASSLYQNTGELFF	TGTGCCAGCAGTTTATACCAGAACACCGGGGAGCTGTTTTTT
-	TRBV27	-	TRBJ2-3	CASSTRGRPTDTQYF	TGTGCCAGCAGTACCCGCGGGCGGCCCACAGATACGCAGTATTTT
-	TRBV5-1	-	TRBJ2-1	CASSLRGTYNEQFF	TGCGCCAGCAGCTTGCGGGGGACCTACAATGAGCAGTTCTTC
TRBD1	TRBV4-1	-	TRBJ2-5	CASSYGTGRETQYF	TGCGCCAGCAGCTACGGGACAGGGAGAGAGACCCAGTACTTC